Shown below are 11 T cell receptor beta chains from a single sample sequenced in a study of CD8 T cells in ankylosing spondylitis (dated by TCRdb to 2016 to 2017). Broader findings and caveats from the paper: A TCR beta motif made up of eight or nine highly homologous amino acid variants appeared to be characteristic of blood from ankylosing spondylitis patients.

The library was built by means of 5' RACE. Instrument used: Illumina HiSeq 2500. Using fastp trimming at Q25 and MiXCR clonotype assembly, TCRdb reanalyzed the public sequencing data and kept in-frame beta chains. Entries are consolidated by CDR3 protein sequence, retaining the most common genes and DNA. The sample data list more than 400,000 distinct CDR3 sequences, and about 5.2% of these were observed just once. The ten largest clones add up to 3% to 4.5% of the sample. These TCRs are of unknown antigen specificity. The sequencing sample was made of blood, either unsorted or a sorted T cell fraction (not recorded which). Receptors were obtained from a male donor with ankylosing spondylitis.

This clonotype was counted many times. CDR3 DNA: TGTGCCAGCACCCCGAATGCCGGGGGTGACCAGCCCCAGCATTTT. This sequence encodes CASTPNAGGDQPQHF. The V call is TRBV7-2, the J call TRBJ1-5; tentative D call: TRBD1 (5 bases). The V gene's germline CDR1 is SGHTA and CDR2 FQGNSA. The CDR3 loop spans 15 amino acids. V lost 7 bases to trimming and J lost 7 bases, with 20 bases between them.

The chain uses TRBV5-5 and TRBJ2-7; tentative D call: TRBD2 (6 bases). The CDR3 runs to 13 residues. Germline lookup yields CDR1 SGHKS and CDR2 YYEKEE (reference sequence). The V end was cut by 6 bases, the J end by 4 bases, with 14 bases between. CDR3 nucleotides: TGTGCCAGCAATCGGAGGGAGACGTACGAGCAGTACTTC. It yields the protein CASNRRETYEQYF.

This clonotype was seen repeatedly, ten times or more. The V call is TRBV20-1, the J call TRBJ1-5; TRBD1 agrees at 7 bases. The CDR3 has 14 amino acids. Germline CDR1 DFQATT, CDR2 SNEGSKA (reference sequence). Losses at the gene ends were 0 bases for V and 4 bases for J; bases not matched to a gene: 3. The CDR3 sequence: CSAREGGSNQPQHF. The CDR3 DNA reads TGCAGTGCTAGAGAAGGGGGCAGTAATCAGCCCCAGCATTTT.

This clonotype appeared many times. J is TRBJ1-1 and V is TRBV4-3; the D gene is possibly TRBD1 (5 bases). Germline-derived CDR1 and CDR2 are LGHNA and YSLEER. V was shortened by 4 bases and J by 5 bases, with 14 bases between the two germline ends. This CDR3 spans 14 amino acids. In nucleotides, the CDR3 is TGCGCCAGCAGCCTCATCACCCAGGGTACTGAAGCTTTCTTT. Protein: CASSLITQGTEAFF.

This clonotype has ten or more counts. The V call is TRBV20-1, the J call TRBJ2-7, with TRBD2 matching over 7 bases. Germline V gives CDR1 DFQATT, CDR2 SNEGSKA (reference sequence). The CDR3 runs 12 residues. The CDR3 bases are TGCAGCACATGGGGGGAGGGATACGAGCAGTACTTC. Translating it yields CSTWGEGYEQYF.

This clonotype showed up many times. The chain has TRBV3-1 and TRBJ2-6; D remains unclear. Germline V gene sequence: CDR1 LGHDT, CDR2 YNNKEL (reference sequence). With 3 bases removed from V and 1 base from J, the gap between germline ends came to 4 bases. The CDR3 sequence is 14 residues long. The chain's CDR3 is CASSHLSGANVLTF. As DNA, the CDR3 is TGTGCCAGCAGCCACCTTTCTGGGGCCAACGTCCTGACTTTC.

This clonotype was seen many times. V and J are TRBV5-1 and TRBJ2-7; D is perhaps TRBD1 (5 bases). This CDR3 has 14 residues. The V and J ends lost 4 bases and 3 bases respectively, with 14 bases between them. The V gene's germline CDR1 is SGHRS and CDR2 YFSETQ. The CDR3: CASSPTAGHYEQYF. DNA of the CDR3: TGCGCCAGCAGCCCCACGGCAGGGCACTACGAGCAGTACTTC. Complete variable domain (other parts from reference TRBV5-1 and TRBJ2-7): KAGVTQTPRYLIKTRGQQVTLSCSPISGHRSVSWYQQTPGQGLQFLFEYFSETQRNKGNFPGRFSGRQFSNSRSEMNVSTLELGDSALYLCASSPTAGHYEQYFGPGTRLTVT.

This clonotype has at least ten counts. The rearrangement links TRBV24-1 to TRBJ2-5, with 7 bases matching TRBD2. Trimming cost V 2 bases and J 0 bases; bases outside gene matches: 2. This CDR3 is 15 amino acids long. In germline, CDR1 is KGHDR, CDR2 SFDVKD. CDR3 nucleotides: TGTGCCACCAGTGATTGGGGGGGAGACCAAGAGACCCAGTACTTC. It encodes CATSDWGGDQETQYF.

A few counts support this clonotype. The V and J genes are TRBV3-1 and TRBJ2-1; D uncertain. CDR1 and CDR2 (germline): LGHDT, YNNKEL (reference sequence). The CDR3 consists of 14 residues. Trimming pared 1 base from V and 9 bases from J, leaving 13 bases between. CDR3 DNA: TGTGCCAGCAGCCAAGGACTGGCTTTAAGTGAGCAGTTCTTC. Translation: CASSQGLALSEQFF.

A few counts support this clonotype. The chain couples TRBV29-1 to TRBJ2-7; perhaps TRBD1 as D (5 bases). V was trimmed by 1 base and J by 0 bases, leaving 13 bases between them. The germline gives CDR1 SQVTM, CDR2 ANQGSEA. The CDR3 runs 15 residues. CDR3 sequence (DNA): TGCAGCGTTGAAGGAGCTGAGACAGACTCCTACGAGCAGTACTTC. It yields the protein CSVEGAETDSYEQYF.

This clonotype has ten or more counts. The rearrangement uses TRBV20-1 and TRBJ1-5; perhaps TRBD1 as D (5 bases). Germline V gene sequence: CDR1 DFQATT, CDR2 SNEGSKA (reference sequence). CDR3 size: 13 residues. V was cut by 3 bases and J by 5 bases, with 11 bases left in between. CDR3 in amino acids: CSASWGGHQPQHF. The CDR3 DNA follows: TGCAGTGCTAGTTGGGGGGGTCATCAGCCCCAGCATTTT.